A selection of T cell receptor beta chains follows, all from one sample in a study of cytomegalovirus exposure and HLA in healthy donors. Data came from immunoSEQ multiplex PCR; TCRdb stores just in-frame clones and leaves some out. Among approximately 180,000 clones listed, about 82% were seen once. Specimen: PBMCs. These receptors were collected from a woman between 18 and 29 years old in good health and CMV-seronegative. Both conserved end residues are trimmed from each CDR3. Expanded clones get a size class; other rows say once, few or many, or leave the size out.

.	TRBV7-8	ASSARQTTLAEAF
.	TRBV6-4	ASSLEGRGPSEAF
.	TRBV7-8	ASSLGSGGAYGTQY
.	TRBV7-3	ASSLGGSGGPERQY
.	TRBV19	ASSRTGAANYGYT
.	TRBV6-5	ASSTPSTGSYEQY
once	TRBV2	ASSQDRVGQPQH
.	TRBV12-5	AGPEQY
once	TRBV5-1	ASRKEQTRSTEAF
few	TRBV6-4	ASRRGQGATGELF
.	TRBV27	ASSLGRGWSNEQF
.	TRBV5-1	ASSLWGQGAHQETQY
.	TRBV6-1	ATVINEQF
.	TRBV2	ASSDHSGTGELF
.	TRBV18	ASSPREVFSYNEQF
.	TRBV7-3	ASSLNGRSAEAF
.	TRBV4-2	ASSPRAQGPYEQY
.	TRBV5-4	ASSSMGQATPKAGYGYT
.	TRBV5-6	ASSLAGGPQDTQY
few	TRBV5-8	AASERGAGQETQY
few	TRBV28	ASSLQGALGYT
.	TRBV7-2	ASSFRRGGELF
.	TRBV9	ASSVEGTATGHSNQPQH
.	TRBV6-4	ASSHSNQPQH
.	TRBV18	ASSPLQASGRRRETQY
.	TRBV5-4	AIGLMNTEAF
.	TRBV2	ASTWMGQGLYQPQH
few	TRBV6-5	ASTPAGNYGYT
.	TRBV7-2	ASSLSGVHAEQY
.	TRBV7-6	ASSVTPGQGSEQY
.	TRBV7-9	ASSLGAGKEPQH
.	TRBV6-1	ASSEGHHNQPQH
.	TRBV9	ASSVGPGTSGSKLRVYYNEQF
once	TRBV19	ASSIWTVQETQY
.	TRBV30	AWSVSTPGEQY